The entry below gives a single TCR beta chain sequence along with its context. The sample comes from a study of a mutant IDH1 vaccine in newly diagnosed glioma. The method was immunoSEQ multiplex PCR; TCRdb's version includes in-frame clones alone and lacks a portion of them. The table shows approximately 92,000 clones, with about 80% occurring only once. CDR1 and CDR2 (germline): SEHNR, FQNEAQ (reference sequence). The trim removed 0 bases at V and 1 base at J, leaving 2 bases unmatched. The CDR3 loop spans 15 amino acids. Time point reported: baseline, week 1 (first vaccination visit). The treatment here: pre-vaccination baseline after standard-of-care therapy.

Sequenced material: PBMCs, taken from a glioma patient treated with radiotherapy, temozolomide or both. This sequence was found in a man between 35 and 55 years old with glioma. The chain is built from TRBV7-9 and TRBJ2-5; TRBD1 agrees at 7 bases. The CDR3 reads CASSLAQGVQETQYF. The CDR3 nucleotides are TGTGCCAGCAGCTTAGCGCAGGGGGTCCAAGAGACCCAGTACTTC.